Listed here are 25 T cell receptor beta chains from one sample, sequenced in a study of cytomegalovirus exposure and HLA in healthy donors. Primers for the PCR totalled 60 Vbeta and 13 Jbeta. Repertoires were generated with immunoSEQ multiplex PCR, while TCRdb's copy carries only in-frame clones and drops some. The data hold about 150,000 clones, with 70% to 80% observed a single time. Sequencing was performed on PBMCs. Source of these receptors: a woman between 40 and 50 years old in good health and CMV-seronegative.

V is TRBV7-3 and J is TRBJ2-1; 14 bases match TRBD2. The J segment lost 6 bases and the V segment lost 2 bases, leaving 9 bases of the junction unmatched. CDR1 is SGHTA, CDR2 FQGTGA, per germline. The CDR3 runs 18 residues. DNA of the CDR3: TGTGCCAGCAGCTTATATGGGGGACTAGCGGGAGCAATCAATGAGCAGTTCTTC. The encoded protein is CASSLYGGLAGAINEQFF.

In its sample, this clone was seen a few times. V usage is TRBV18 and J usage is TRBJ2-5; 9 nucleotides agree with TRBD1. This CDR3 comprises 19 residues. The J segment lost 5 bases and the V segment lost 3 bases, leaving 19 bases of the junction unmatched. Per the germline V gene, CDR1 is KGHSH and CDR2 is LQKENI. The CDR3: CASSPSGRDRELISETQYF. Here the CDR3 DNA reads TGTGCCAGCTCACCTTCCGGGCGGGACAGGGAACTTATCTCTGAGACCCAGTACTTC.

This chain connects TRBV7-9 to TRBJ2-5; D gene unclear. Gene TRBJ2-7 matches the end of the DNA better, so the J call may be wrong. Germline CDR1 SEHNR, CDR2 FQNEAQ (reference sequence). This CDR3 region has 12 residues. The CDR3, as DNA: TGTGCCAGCAGCTTATCTCACTACGAGCAGTACTTC. This gives the protein CASSLSHYEQYF.

V and J are TRBV10-1 and TRBJ2-3; 7 bases agree with TRBD2. The CDR3 sequence is 14 residues long. Germline lookup yields CDR1 WNHNN and CDR2 SYGVQD (reference sequence). J was trimmed by 1 base and V by 4 bases; bases with no gene match: 2. This CDR3 is CASSGLAGTDTQYF. The CDR3 DNA reads TGCGCCAGCAGTGGACTAGCCGGCACAGATACGCAGTATTTT.

The V call is TRBV6-5, the J call TRBJ2-1; 10 bases agree with TRBD1. The junction had 5 bases not matched to a gene; V was cut back by 5 bases and J by 4 bases. The germline CDR1 and CDR2 sequences are MNHEY and SVGAGI. The CDR3 extends over 15 amino acids. As DNA, the CDR3 is TGTGCCAGCAGTAAGGGACAGGGGAGTTACAATGAGCAGTTCTTC. Protein: CASSKGQGSYNEQFF.

The V gene is TRBV11-2, the J gene TRBJ1-3; 12 nucleotides agree with TRBD1. The V and J ends lost 6 bases and 1 base, in that order; junction bases with no gene match: 13. Germline CDR1 SGHAT, CDR2 FQNNGV. The CDR3 has 19 residues. The CDR3 spells CASRGDRGPPFYSGNTIYF. CDR3 bases: TGTGCCAGCAGGGGGGACAGGGGGCCTCCATTCTATTCTGGAAACACCATATATTTT.

The chain combines TRBV4-2 with TRBJ2-7; no definite D call. The CDR3 length is 14 residues. Germline CDR1 LGHNA, CDR2 YNFKEQ. The V end was cut by 1 base, the J end by 7 bases, with 14 bases between. The chain's CDR3 is CASSQVAALREQYF. The CDR3 DNA reads TGTGCCAGCAGCCAAGTGGCTGCTCTCAGGGAGCAGTACTTC.

The V call is TRBV29-1, the J call TRBJ2-7; 7 nucleotides agree with TRBD1. Trimming at V came to 4 bases and at J to 0 bases, leaving 6 bases not matched to a gene. Per germline, CDR1 SQVTM and CDR2 ANQGSEA. CDR3 size: 14 residues. CDR3 nucleotides: TGCAGCGTTGGAGGGACAGATAGCTCCTACGAGCAGTACTTC. The encoded protein is CSVGGTDSSYEQYF.

The chain combines TRBV9 with TRBJ2-2; 9 bases map to TRBD1. The CDR3 is 15 amino acids. Germline CDR1 reads SGDLS; CDR2 reads YYNGEE. Trimming at V came to 3 bases and at J to 7 bases, leaving 7 bases not matched to a gene. CDR3 coding DNA: TGTGCCAGCAGCGCCAGGACAGGGGTGAACGGGGAGCTGTTTTTT. This translates into CASSARTGVNGELFF. Combining the CDR3 with reference TRBV9 and TRBJ2-2 gives the whole variable domain DSGVTQTPKHLITATGQRVTLRCSPRSGDLSVYWYQQSLDQGLQFLIQYYNGEERAKGNILERFSAQQFPDLHSELNLSSLELGDSALYFCASSARTGVNGELFFGEGSRLTVL.

The gene calls are TRBV27 and TRBJ2-3; 9 nucleotides match TRBD2. Per germline, CDR1 MNHEY and CDR2 SMNVEV (reference sequence). The CDR3 runs to 15 residues. The trim removed 4 bases at V and 4 bases at J, leaving 6 bases unmatched. The CDR3 spells CASSWGAGGSDTQYF. Written as DNA, the CDR3 is TGTGCCAGCAGTTGGGGGGCGGGAGGGTCAGATACGCAGTATTTT.

The rearrangement links TRBV6-4 to TRBJ2-1; D is ambiguous. The V end lost 3 bases, the J end lost 6 bases, and 9 bases lay between the germline ends. Germline V gene data show CDR1 as MRHNA and CDR2 as SNTAGT. The CDR3 runs to 13 residues. CDR3 loop: CASSESDSNEQFF. CDR3 sequence (DNA): TGTGCCAGCAGTGAATCCGACTCCAATGAGCAGTTCTTC.

This clone was recorded only once. The gene calls are TRBV5-6 and TRBJ1-5, with no clear D. The V gene lost 0 bases and the J gene lost 3 bases, with 7 bases spanning the gap. Germline CDR1 and CDR2: SGHDT and YYEEEE. The CDR3 has 14 amino acids. The CDR3 protein is CASSLGRHNQPQHF. CDR3 DNA sequence: TGTGCCAGCAGCTTGGGGCGGCACAATCAGCCCCAGCATTTT.

The CDR3 bases are TGTGCCAGTACCGCAACTCAGGGTAGTAACACTGAAGCTTTCTTT. Translating gives CASTATQGSNTEAFF. This sequence joins TRBV19 and TRBJ1-1, with D tentatively TRBD1 (5 bases). The germline V gene has CDR1 LNHDA and CDR2 SQIVND (reference sequence). V lost 7 bases and J 2 bases, leaving 17 bases between the germline ends. The CDR3 covers 15 residues. Together with reference TRBV19 and TRBJ1-1, the CDR3 gives the full variable domain: DGGITQSPKYLFRKEGQNVTLSCEQNLNHDAMYWYRQDPGQGLRLIYYSQIVNDFQKGDIAEGYSVSREKKESFPLTVTSAQKNPTAFYLCASTATQGSNTEAFFGQGTRLTVV.

The J gene is TRBJ2-3, the V gene TRBV6-5; 10 bases are a match to TRBD1. Looked up from germline, CDR1 is MNHEY and CDR2 is SVGAGI. V was pared by 0 bases and J by 4 bases, with 1 base of the junction left unmatched. CDR3 size: 15 residues. The CDR3 loop is CASSYSTGGPDTQYF. The CDR3 nucleotides read TGTGCCAGCAGTTACTCGACAGGGGGCCCAGATACGCAGTATTTT.

About this clone: The same CDR3 arises from other DNA sequences in this sample as well. CDR3 residues: CASSLVGGSSYEQYF. Here the CDR3 DNA reads TGTGCCAGCAGCTTAGTGGGAGGGAGCTCCTACGAGCAGTACTTC. This chain uses TRBV7-2 with TRBJ2-7; 7 positions agree with TRBD2. V was clipped by 1 base and J by 0 bases; unmatched bases: 3. CDR1 is SGHTA, CDR2 FQGNSA, per germline. The CDR3 consists of 15 residues.

The chain has TRBV5-4 and TRBJ2-5; 7 bases map to TRBD1. The CDR3 contains 15 residues. Looked up from germline, CDR1 is SGHNT and CDR2 is YYREEE (reference sequence). J was trimmed by 3 bases and V by 6 bases; bases with no gene match: 11. DNA for the CDR3: TGTGCCAGCACACCGACAGGGTCGGGGAAAGAGACCCAGTACTTC. This sequence encodes CASTPTGSGKETQYF.

The chain joins TRBV4-3 to TRBJ2-1, with 14 positions matching TRBD2. V was clipped by 4 bases and J by 4 bases; unmatched bases: 6. The CDR3 contains 17 residues. Germline lookup yields CDR1 LGHNA and CDR2 YSLEER. Written as DNA, the CDR3 is TGCGCCAGCAGCCTTGGGACTAGCGGGAGAGAATACAATGAGCAGTTCTTC. Translation gives CASSLGTSGREYNEQFF.

The chain links TRBV28 to TRBJ2-1, with TRBD1 as a possible D gene (5 bases). The length of the CDR3 is 11 residues. With 5 bases removed from V and 8 bases from J, the gap between germline ends came to 7 bases. Germline CDR1 reads MDHEN; CDR2 reads SYDVKM. In DNA form, the CDR3 reads TGTGCCAGCAGTACCAGGGATGAGCAGTTCTTC. Translation: CASSTRDEQFF.

The gene calls are TRBV28 and TRBJ1-2; D call uncertain. In germline, CDR1 is MDHEN, CDR2 SYDVKM. Trimming pared 6 bases from V and 4 bases from J, leaving 15 bases between. This CDR3 comprises 14 residues. Here the CDR3 DNA reads TGTGCCAGCAGCCTCCTGGGAGGAACCTATGGCTACACCTTC. Protein sequence: CASSLLGGTYGYTF.

The CDR3 DNA reads as TGTGCCACCAGCAGAGTAGGAGACAGTTATAGCAATCAGCCCCAGCATTTT. Its protein product is CATSRVGDSYSNQPQHF. This chain joins TRBV15 and TRBJ1-5; perhaps TRBD1 as D (5 bases). Per germline, CDR1 LNHNV and CDR2 YYDKDF (reference sequence). The CDR3 has 17 amino acids. With 1 base removed from V and 0 bases from J, the gap between germline ends came to 13 bases.

The gene calls are TRBV4-2 and TRBJ2-7; 14 positions agree with TRBD2. This CDR3 is 17 amino acids long. CDR1 LGHNA and CDR2 YNFKEQ come from the germline V gene. The ends lost 0 bases at V and 4 bases at J; junction bases unmatched: 5. Written as DNA, the CDR3 is TGTGCCAGCAGCCAAGATCGGACTAGCGGGGGGTGGTACGAGCAGTACTTC. Translated, it gives CASSQDRTSGGWYEQYF.

This clone was picked up a small number of times. The V gene is TRBV11-3, the J gene TRBJ2-7; TRBD2 aligns across 7 bases. The V gene end was trimmed by 2 bases and the J gene end by 4 bases; junction bases not matched to a gene: 8. The germline V gene has CDR1 SGHNT and CDR2 YENEEA. The length of the CDR3 is 15 residues. The CDR3 region is CASSLFSAGEYEQYF. The CDR3 nucleotides are TGTGCCAGCAGCTTATTCTCCGCGGGGGAATACGAGCAGTACTTC.

The rearrangement uses TRBV19 and TRBJ2-3; D gene ambiguous. This CDR3 has 16 residues. Trimming cost V 1 base and J 8 bases, with 19 bases left between them. Per germline, CDR1 LNHDA and CDR2 SQIVND (reference sequence). CDR3 region: CASSIASSSGPATQYF. For the CDR3, the DNA is TGTGCCAGTAGTATAGCCTCCTCCTCCGGTCCTGCTACGCAGTATTTT.

The sample holds one count of this clone. This chain joins TRBV2 and TRBJ2-1; tentatively, D is TRBD2 (7 bases). The V gene's germline CDR1 is SNHLY and CDR2 FYNNEI. CDR3 length: 15 amino acids. Trimming cost V 6 bases and J 0 bases, with 12 bases left between them. The CDR3 DNA follows: TGTGCCAGCAGGAGGGGGGGTAGCTCCTACAATGAGCAGTTCTTC. This sequence encodes CASRRGGSSYNEQFF. Full variable domain (outside the CDR3, taken from reference TRBV2 and TRBJ2-1): EPEVTQTPSHQVTQMGQEVILRCVPISNHLYFYWYRQILGQKVEFLVSFYNNEISEKSEIFDDQFSVERPDGSNFTLKIRSTKLEDSAMYFCASRRGGSSYNEQFFGPGTRLTVL.

This chain joins TRBV11-2 and TRBJ2-7; 7 bases fit TRBD1. V lost 6 bases and J lost 0; bases outside the gene matches: 5. The V gene's germline CDR1 is SGHAT and CDR2 FQNNGV. CDR3 length: 14 residues. This chain's CDR3 is CASRPGQASYEQYF. For the CDR3, the DNA is TGTGCCAGCAGGCCCGGACAGGCCTCCTACGAGCAGTACTTC.